This T cell receptor beta chain was sequenced for a study of cytomegalovirus exposure and HLA in healthy donors. Whole-study results and caveats: Testing in vitro showed a few CMV-associated chains specific for CMV antigens. For cytomegalovirus status, the classifier reportedly gave diagnoses with high specificity and sensitivity.

Looked up from germline, CDR1 is SQVTM and CDR2 is ANQGSEA. The CDR3 covers 14 residues. V dropped 4 bases and J dropped 2 bases, with 14 bases sitting between them. Here immunoSEQ multiplex PCR was the method, and the copy in TCRdb shows in-frame clones only, minus some. Counted here are about 71,000 clones, about 95% occurring once; the ten biggest clones make up roughly 1%. With regard to this clone: What it binds is unknown.

The study drew the donors from its approximately 120-subject validation cohort, separate from the roughly 700-subject first cohort. The source of this sequence is a woman aged 18-29 years in good health and CMV-seronegative. Input material: PBMCs. This chain links TRBV29-1 with TRBJ1-1; D is undetermined. The CDR3 DNA sequence: TGCAGCGTTGCGTCCGGGGATGTAAACACTGAAGCTTTCTTT. It translates to CSVASGDVNTEAFF. Drawing the rest from reference TRBV29-1 and TRBJ1-1, the complete variable domain is SAVISQKPSRDICQRGTSLTIQCQVDSQVTMMFWYRQQPGQSLTLIATANQGSEATYESGFVIDKFPISRPNLTFSTLTVSNMSPEDSSIYLCSVASGDVNTEAFFGQGTRLTVV.